These 30 T cell receptor beta chains were all obtained from the same sample, sequenced in a study of neurological immune-mediated disorders. One entry per CDR3 protein results from TCRdb running MiXCR on the 5' RACE reads. In the table there are around 44,000 distinct CDR3 sequences, 2% to 3% of which are singletons. The sequencing input was PBMCs. These receptors were obtained from a young man with multiple sclerosis.

The rearrangement links TRBV6-5 to TRBJ2-1; 7 nucleotides align to TRBD1. V dropped 2 bases and J dropped 3; count of bases not matched to a gene: 7. Germline V gene sequence: CDR1 MNHEY, CDR2 SVGAGI. The CDR3 is 16 amino acids. This CDR3 reads CASSYRRDSIYNEQFF. The CDR3 DNA is TGTGCCAGCAGTTACCGCCGGGACAGCATCTACAATGAGCAGTTCTTC.

This clonotype appeared many times. The CDR3 DNA reads as TGTGCCAGCACCCGCGACTCGGGACCGGGCAATGAGCAGTTCTTC. This gives the protein CASTRDSGPGNEQFF. The chain couples TRBV12-3 or TRBV12-4 to TRBJ2-1; D tentatively fits TRBD1 or TRBD2 (5 bases each). The CDR3 is made up of 15 amino acids. V was shortened by 7 bases and J by 6 bases, with 19 bases between the two germline ends.

This clonotype was observed at least ten times. The chain employs TRBV20-1 and TRBJ2-3; D is possibly TRBD1 (5 bases). Trimming left V 2 bases short and J 3 bases short, with 18 bases between. The CDR3 is 16 amino acids. Germline CDR1 reads DFQATT; CDR2 reads SNEGSKA (reference sequence). The CDR3 nucleotides read TGCAGTGCTAGACATTCCAGGGATGGAGTGACAGATACGCAGTATTTT. It yields the protein CSARHSRDGVTDTQYF.

A note on this clonotype: One junction end does not reproduce the germline sequence, and a read error may be involved. This chain uses TRBV24-1 with TRBJ1-5; D gene uncertain. CDR1 is KGHDR, CDR2 SFDVKD, per germline. The CDR3 length is 14 residues. The CDR3 bases are TGTGCCACCAGTGATTCTCCAACACATAAGACCCAGAATTTT. This encodes CATSDSPTHKTQNF.

This clonotype was recorded many times. The gene calls are TRBV5-1 and TRBJ2-3; TRBD2 might be the D (6 bases). Germline CDR1 reads SGHRS; CDR2 reads YFSETQ. This CDR3 spans 14 amino acids. V gave up 4 bases and J gave up 0 bases, with 9 bases separating them. DNA of the CDR3: TGCGCCAGCAGCGCCGGGACTAGCACAGATACGCAGTATTTT. It codes for CASSAGTSTDTQYF.

This clonotype was seen at least ten times. CDR3 region: CSALYRANYGYTF. The CDR3 nucleotides are TGCAGTGCTTTGTATCGAGCTAACTATGGCTACACCTTC. The chain employs TRBV20-1 and TRBJ1-2; D gene uncertain. CDR1 is DFQATT, CDR2 SNEGSKA, per germline (reference sequence). V dropped 5 bases and J dropped 0 bases, with 10 bases sitting between them. The CDR3 has 13 amino acids.

This clonotype was seen at least ten times. The rearrangement joins TRBV29-1 to TRBJ2-7; perhaps D is TRBD1 or TRBD2 (5 bases each). Trimming pared 3 bases from V and 5 bases from J, leaving 14 bases between. The CDR3 spans 13 residues. Germline V gene sequence: CDR1 SQVTM, CDR2 ANQGSEA. As DNA, the CDR3 is TGCAGCGTTGAGCCGGGGCACGGGAACGAGCAGTACTTC. Residues: CSVEPGHGNEQYF.

This clonotype was detected many times. The rearrangement joins TRBV7-2 to TRBJ1-5; 9 bases align to TRBD1. CDR1 SGHTA and CDR2 FQGNSA come from the germline V gene. This CDR3 comprises 16 residues. The V segment lost 3 bases and the J segment 4 bases; nucleotides outside the gene matches: 7. CDR3 nucleotides: TGTGCCAGCAGCTTGGCAACTGGGACAGGGAATCAGCCCCAGCATTTT. It is translated as CASSLATGTGNQPQHF.

This clonotype was found many times. The chain employs TRBV2 and TRBJ2-1; D tentatively reads TRBD1 or TRBD2 (5 bases each). The CDR3 loop spans 14 amino acids. The ends were cut back, 6 bases at V and 2 bases at J, with 11 bases in the middle. Germline V lookup: CDR1 SNHLY, CDR2 FYNNEI. CDR3 sequence: CASRGDSAYNEQFF. The CDR3 nucleotides are TGTGCCAGCAGGGGAGACAGTGCCTACAATGAGCAGTTCTTC.

This clonotype was seen at least ten times. The chain has TRBV10-2 and TRBJ2-2; D uncertain. V was shortened by 6 bases and J by 0 bases, with 2 bases between the two germline ends. CDR3 length: 12 residues. Germline V gene lookup returns CDR1 WSHSY and CDR2 SAAADI. Written as DNA, the CDR3 is TGCGCCAGCAGAGCGAACACCGGGGAGCTGTTTTTT. It encodes CASRANTGELFF.

As regards this clonotype: A much larger clone lies a single base off, so this may be a read error. The chain couples TRBV5-1 to TRBJ1-2, with D perhaps TRBD1 (5 bases). CDR3 length: 14 amino acids. Germline values: CDR1 SGHRS, CDR2 YFSETQ. V gave up 1 base and J gave up 7 bases, with 14 bases separating them. DNA of the CDR3: TGCGCCAGCAGCTTGCAGGGCGTCCCTACTGGCTACACCTTC. It specifies CASSLQGVPTGYTF.

This clonotype was observed many times. The CDR3 DNA follows: TGTGCCAGCAGTTTCCGGACTAGCGGGGGGACCCAGTACTTC. This gives the protein CASSFRTSGGTQYF. The rearrangement links TRBV12-3 or TRBV12-4 to TRBJ2-5; TRBD2 matches 13 bases. Trimming took 3 bases from V and 7 from J; bases not matched to a gene: 2. The CDR3 spans 14 residues.

This clonotype is termed medium-sized. V gene TRBV3-1 combines with J gene TRBJ1-2, with D tentatively TRBD1 (5 bases). CDR1 is LGHDT, CDR2 YNNKEL, per germline (reference sequence). CDR3 size: 13 residues. V dropped 3 bases and J dropped 2 bases, with 7 bases sitting between them. The chain's CDR3 is CASSQGTNYGYTF. In nucleotides, the CDR3 is TGTGCCAGCAGCCAGGGGACGAACTATGGCTACACCTTC.

This clonotype was counted ten times or more. The chain links TRBV12-3 or TRBV12-4 to TRBJ2-1, with TRBD2 matching over 8 bases. The CDR3 is made up of 15 amino acids. Trimming cost V 5 bases and J 9 bases; bases outside gene matches: 12. The CDR3 reads CASSRAGVDLGEQFF. The CDR3 coding sequence is TGTGCCAGCAGTAGAGCGGGAGTAGACTTGGGTGAGCAGTTCTTC.

The chain is built from TRBV20-1 and TRBJ1-6, with TRBD1 matching 8 bases. There are 16 residues in the CDR3. V lost 0 bases, J lost 5 bases, and 6 bases stayed unmatched. CDR1 and CDR2 (germline): DFQATT, SNEGSKA (reference sequence). The CDR3 sequence is CSARDVGTGDNSPLHF. In nucleotides, the CDR3 is TGCAGTGCTAGAGATGTTGGGACAGGAGATAATTCACCCCTCCACTTT.

This clonotype was seen repeatedly, ten times or more. V and J are TRBV6-1 and TRBJ2-4; D is undetermined. Between the trimmed V and J ends, which lost 0 bases and 0 bases, there was a span of 9 bases. The CDR3 has 16 amino acids. Per the germline V gene, CDR1 is MNHNS and CDR2 is SASEGT. The CDR3 sequence: CASSEALRLAKNIQYF. The CDR3 DNA is TGTGCCAGCAGTGAAGCGCTTCGACTAGCCAAAAACATTCAGTACTTC.

In this sample, this clonotype turned up many times. The chain is built from TRBV5-5 and TRBJ1-1, with 9 bases lining up with TRBD1. This CDR3 has 15 residues. CDR1 and CDR2 (germline): SGHKS, YYEKEE (reference sequence). Unmatched junction bases numbered 7, after V lost 1 base and J lost 6 bases. CDR3 sequence: CASSLLPGQGAEAFF. The CDR3 DNA reads as TGTGCCAGCAGCTTGCTCCCGGGACAGGGCGCTGAAGCTTTCTTT.

This clonotype was picked up many times. The chain's CDR3 is CSAKPQVPDTQYF. DNA of the CDR3: TGCAGCGCTAAACCCCAGGTACCAGATACGCAGTATTTT. This chain links TRBV29-1 with TRBJ2-3; no clear D. V lost 7 bases and J lost 4, with 15 bases in between. The CDR3 is 13 amino acids. Per germline, CDR1 SQVTM and CDR2 ANQGSEA.

This clonotype was detected many times. The rearrangement uses TRBV29-1 and TRBJ2-5; perhaps TRBD2 as D (5 bases). The CDR3 extends over 12 amino acids. V lost 5 bases to trimming and J lost 4 bases, with 11 bases between them. Germline-derived CDR1 and CDR2 are SQVTM and ANQGSEA. CDR3 protein: CSVISAGETQYF. CDR3 DNA: TGCAGCGTTATCTCCGCGGGAGAGACCCAGTACTTC.

This clonotype was counted ten times or more. The chain is built from TRBV4-3 and TRBJ2-7; 10 bases are shared with TRBD1. The CDR3 consists of 15 residues. V dropped 2 bases and J dropped 3; count of bases not matched to a gene: 4. Germline CDR1 LGHNA, CDR2 YSLEER. CDR3 DNA sequence: TGCGCCAGCAGCCAAATGAGGACAGGGGGCTACGAGCAGTACTTC. This translates into CASSQMRTGGYEQYF.

This clonotype appeared many times. The chain employs TRBV5-1 and TRBJ2-7; 7 nucleotides align to TRBD1. Germline lookup yields CDR1 SGHRS and CDR2 YFSETQ. The V segment lost 4 bases and the J segment 0 bases; nucleotides outside the gene matches: 4. The CDR3 has 14 residues. In DNA form, the CDR3 reads TGCGCCAGCAGCCCGGGACAGAGCTCCTACGAGCAGTACTTC. Amino acids: CASSPGQSSYEQYF.

The table lists this clonotype with many counts. The chain has TRBV28 and TRBJ1-1, with no clear D. Trimming cost V 3 bases and J 6 bases, with 11 bases left between them. The CDR3 is 13 residues long. The germline gives CDR1 MDHEN, CDR2 SYDVKM. DNA for the CDR3: TGTGCCAGCAGTTTCCGAGGGCCGGCTGAAGCTTTCTTT. Translated, it gives CASSFRGPAEAFF.

This clonotype was detected many times. The rearrangement uses TRBV3-1 and TRBJ2-1; a weak D match, TRBD2 (6 bases). Germline V gene sequence: CDR1 LGHDT, CDR2 YNNKEL (reference sequence). The V end was cut by 2 bases, the J end by 9 bases, with 14 bases between. The CDR3 contains 14 residues. The CDR3 sequence: CASSQPHRGSEQFF. DNA for the CDR3: TGTGCCAGCAGCCAACCTCATCGGGGGAGTGAGCAGTTCTTC.

This clonotype has at least ten counts. The CDR3 nucleotides read TGCGCCAGCAGCTTTGGCAACTCCTACAATGAGCAGTTCTTC. As protein: CASSFGNSYNEQFF. V and J are TRBV5-1 and TRBJ2-1; D unclear. The CDR3 runs to 14 residues. V was cut by 2 bases and J by 0 bases, with 6 bases left in between. The V gene's germline CDR1 is SGHRS and CDR2 YFSETQ. Based on the CDR3 plus reference TRBV5-1 and TRBJ2-1, the full variable domain is KAGVTQTPRYLIKTRGQQVTLSCSPISGHRSVSWYQQTPGQGLQFLFEYFSETQRNKGNFPGRFSGRQFSNSRSEMNVSTLELGDSALYLCASSFGNSYNEQFFGPGTRLTVL.

This clonotype was detected many times. This sequence joins TRBV20-1 and TRBJ2-3; 9 positions match TRBD2. Germline V gene lookup returns CDR1 DFQATT and CDR2 SNEGSKA (reference sequence). After removal of 4 bases from V and 5 bases from J, the junction contained 7 bases not matched to a gene. The length of the CDR3 is 14 residues. Here the CDR3 reads CSAKGGRAVDTQYF. For the CDR3, the DNA is TGCAGTGCTAAGGGCGGGAGGGCCGTAGATACGCAGTATTTT.

By sample fraction, this clonotype is medium-sized. The genes are TRBV20-1 and TRBJ2-7; D might be TRBD1 (6 bases). The CDR3 spans 15 residues. CDR1 is DFQATT, CDR2 SNEGSKA, per germline (reference sequence). Between the trimmed V and J ends, which lost 5 bases and 1 base, there was a span of 18 bases. The CDR3 here is CSAPDLDRNSYEQYF. CDR3 nucleotide sequence: TGCAGTGCTCCAGACCTCGACAGGAATTCCTACGAGCAGTACTTC.

This clonotype was observed at least ten times. The V and J genes are TRBV6-5 and TRBJ2-5; no definite D call. This CDR3 comprises 13 residues. Trimming left V 6 bases short and J 0 bases short, with 8 bases between. Per the germline V gene, CDR1 is MNHEY and CDR2 is SVGAGI. Here the CDR3 reads CASRNIDQETQYF. DNA for the CDR3: TGTGCCAGCAGAAACATCGACCAAGAGACCCAGTACTTC.

The table lists this clonotype with many counts. The rearrangement joins TRBV6-5 to TRBJ2-2, with D maybe TRBD1 (6 bases). CDR1 and CDR2 from the germline V gene are MNHEY and SVGAGI. Trimming removed 6 bases from V and 1 base from J, with 12 bases in between. There are 15 residues in the CDR3. This CDR3 reads CASRNPTGNTGELFF. The CDR3 nucleotides are TGTGCCAGCAGGAACCCGACAGGGAACACCGGGGAGCTGTTTTTT.

The CDR3 sequence is CSARDHGGGPYEQYF. In nucleotides, the CDR3 is TGCAGTGCTAGAGATCATGGTGGGGGGCCCTACGAGCAGTACTTC. The rearrangement joins TRBV20-1 to TRBJ2-7; D possibly matches TRBD1 or TRBD2 (6 bases each). CDR3 size: 15 residues. V lost 0 bases to trimming and J lost 2 bases, with 14 bases between them. Germline V CDR1 and CDR2: DFQATT, SNEGSKA (reference sequence).

This clonotype was detected ten times or more. The V and J genes are TRBV10-3 and TRBJ2-5; 11 bases agree with TRBD2. Looked up from germline, CDR1 is ENHRY and CDR2 is SYGVKD. Germline trimming cut 8 bases from V and 3 bases from J; bases unmatched to any gene: 5. CDR3 length: 14 residues. In nucleotides, the CDR3 is TGTGCCATCTCCGGGACTAGCGGCAAAGAGACCCAGTACTTC. It yields the protein CAISGTSGKETQYF.